The present T cell receptor beta chain was sequenced within a study of post-analysis software for immune sequencing data. Study observations and caveats: Multiple sclerosis patients had significantly lower normalized Chao1 diversity than controls. About five TRBV segments, including TRBV5-6, TRBV5-1 and TRBV20-1, were more frequent in patients than controls.

In germline, CDR1 is SGHTA, CDR2 FQGNSA. Between the trimmed V and J ends, which lost 1 base and 6 bases, there was a span of 9 bases. The CDR3 loop spans 13 amino acids. The sample holds a few counts of this clonotype. Its antigen is currently unknown. The TCR beta cDNA libraries contained unique molecular identifiers. T cells numbering about 0.85 to 11 million yielded cDNA molecules that totaled about 500,000. Via MiXCR, TCRdb re-called the PCR reads, giving one row per CDR3 protein. This sample has roughly 670,000 distinct CDR3 sequences, with 55% to 70% found just once. The specimen sequenced was blood. The receptor's source is a girl between 2 and 10 years old with multiple sclerosis. The gene calls are TRBV7-2 and TRBJ2-5; no clear D gene. Here the CDR3 DNA reads TGTGCCAGCAGCTTAGGCCAAGGTCAGACCCAGTACTTC. This translates into CASSLGQGQTQYF.